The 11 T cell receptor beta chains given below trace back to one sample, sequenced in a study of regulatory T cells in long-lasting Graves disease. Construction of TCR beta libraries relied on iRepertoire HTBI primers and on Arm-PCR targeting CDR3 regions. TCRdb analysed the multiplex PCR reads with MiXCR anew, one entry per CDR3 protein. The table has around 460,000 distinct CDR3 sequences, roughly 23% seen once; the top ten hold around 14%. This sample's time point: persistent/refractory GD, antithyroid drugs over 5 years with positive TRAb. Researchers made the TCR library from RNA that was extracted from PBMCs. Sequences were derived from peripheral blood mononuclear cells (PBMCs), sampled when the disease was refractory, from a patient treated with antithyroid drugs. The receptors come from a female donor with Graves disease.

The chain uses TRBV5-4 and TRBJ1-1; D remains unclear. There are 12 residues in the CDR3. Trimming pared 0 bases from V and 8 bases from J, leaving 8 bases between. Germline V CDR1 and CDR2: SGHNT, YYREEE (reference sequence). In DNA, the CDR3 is TGTGCCAGCAGCTTGGGCCCGGGGGAAGCTTTCTTT. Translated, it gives CASSLGPGEAFF.

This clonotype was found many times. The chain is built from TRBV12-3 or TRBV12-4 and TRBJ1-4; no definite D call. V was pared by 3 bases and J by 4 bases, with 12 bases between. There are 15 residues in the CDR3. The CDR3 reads CASSFGNRGNEKLFF. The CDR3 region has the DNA TGTGCCAGCAGTTTTGGTAACAGAGGTAATGAAAAACTGTTTTTT.

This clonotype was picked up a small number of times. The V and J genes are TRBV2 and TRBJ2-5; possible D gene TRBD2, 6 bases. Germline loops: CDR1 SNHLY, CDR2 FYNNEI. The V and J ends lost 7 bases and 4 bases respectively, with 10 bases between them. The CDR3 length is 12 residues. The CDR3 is CASTRRVETQYF. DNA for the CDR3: TGTGCCAGCACTAGGAGGGTAGAGACCCAGTACTTC.

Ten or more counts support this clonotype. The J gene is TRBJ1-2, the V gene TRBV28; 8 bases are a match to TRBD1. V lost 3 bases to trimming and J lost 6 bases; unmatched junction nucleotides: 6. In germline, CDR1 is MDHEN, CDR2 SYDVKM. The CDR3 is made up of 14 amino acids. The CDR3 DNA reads TGTGCCAGCAGTTTTTTCAGGGGGCAAAATGGCTACACCTTC. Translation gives CASSFFRGQNGYTF.

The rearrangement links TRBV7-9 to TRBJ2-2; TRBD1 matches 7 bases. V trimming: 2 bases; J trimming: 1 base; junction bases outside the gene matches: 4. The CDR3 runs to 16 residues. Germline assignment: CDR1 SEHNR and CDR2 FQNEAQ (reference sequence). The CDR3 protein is CASSLFGTVNTGELFF. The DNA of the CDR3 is TGTGCCAGCAGCTTATTCGGGACAGTGAACACCGGGGAGCTGTTTTTT.

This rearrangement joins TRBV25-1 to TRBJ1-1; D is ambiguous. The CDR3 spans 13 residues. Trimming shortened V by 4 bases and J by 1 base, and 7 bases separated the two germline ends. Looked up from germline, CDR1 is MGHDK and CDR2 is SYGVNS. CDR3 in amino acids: CASSVAQNTEAFF. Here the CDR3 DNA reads TGTGCCAGCAGTGTGGCCCAGAACACTGAAGCTTTCTTT.

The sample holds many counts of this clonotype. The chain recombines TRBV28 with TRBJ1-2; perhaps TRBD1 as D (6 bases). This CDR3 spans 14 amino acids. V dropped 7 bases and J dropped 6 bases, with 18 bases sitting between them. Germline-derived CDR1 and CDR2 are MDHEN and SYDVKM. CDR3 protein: CASTQRGEGDGYTF. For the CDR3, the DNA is TGTGCCAGCACCCAACGAGGAGAGGGGGATGGCTACACCTTC.

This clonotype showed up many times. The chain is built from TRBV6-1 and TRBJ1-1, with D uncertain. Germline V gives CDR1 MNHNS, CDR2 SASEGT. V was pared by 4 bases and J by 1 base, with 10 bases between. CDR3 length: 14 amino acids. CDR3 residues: CASSASLRNTEAFF. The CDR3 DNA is TGTGCCAGCAGTGCCTCGTTGAGGAACACTGAAGCTTTCTTT.

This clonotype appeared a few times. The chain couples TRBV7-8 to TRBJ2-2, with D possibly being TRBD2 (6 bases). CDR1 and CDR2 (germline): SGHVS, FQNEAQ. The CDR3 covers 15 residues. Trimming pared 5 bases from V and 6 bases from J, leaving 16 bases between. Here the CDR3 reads CASSPRDHAAGELFF. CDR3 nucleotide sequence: TGTGCCAGCAGCCCGCGGGACCACGCCGCCGGGGAGCTGTTTTTT.

CDR3 protein: CASSYDAGNTIYF. CDR3 coding DNA: TGTGCCAGCAGTTACGACGCGGGAAACACCATATATTTT. The chain has TRBV6-5 and TRBJ1-3; D remains unclear. Germline V gene data show CDR1 as MNHEY and CDR2 as SVGAGI. V was cut by 2 bases and J by 4 bases, with 6 bases left in between. This CDR3 comprises 13 residues.

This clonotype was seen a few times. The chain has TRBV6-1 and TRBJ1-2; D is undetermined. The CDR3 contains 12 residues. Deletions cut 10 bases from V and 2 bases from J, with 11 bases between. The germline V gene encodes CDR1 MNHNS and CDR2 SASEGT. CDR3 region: CATGLGNYGYTF. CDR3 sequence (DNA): TGTGCCACAGGCTTGGGAAACTATGGCTACACCTTC.